The 25 T cell receptor beta chains given below trace back to one sample, sequenced in a study of cytomegalovirus exposure and HLA in healthy donors (dated by TCRdb to 2017 to 2019). Libraries were made using the immunoSEQ multiplex PCR assay. TCRdb obtained this table from immuneACCESS and retained in-frame rearrangements with V and J assigned. These tables miss some clones; where compared with another copy, unresolved V genes account for less than half of the shortfall, and the remainder is unexplained. This sample lists 180,000 or so clones; approximately 89% were detected once. The ten largest clonotypes hold more than 5.5% of the sample. Sequencing used PBMCs. These receptors were collected from a man aged 25-45 years in good health and CMV-seropositive.

This clone was seen only once. The V call is TRBV10-2, the J call TRBJ2-3; 7 nucleotides line up with TRBD2. J was trimmed by 2 bases and V by 6 bases; bases with no gene match: 5. The CDR3 is 14 residues long. Germline CDR1 is WSHSY and CDR2 is SAAADI. The CDR3 nucleotides read TGCGCCAGCAGCCCTAGCGGCCCCACAGATACGCAGTATTTT. Translation: CASSPSGPTDTQYF.

The chain couples TRBV15 to TRBJ1-1; 8 positions match TRBD1. Germline V gene data show CDR1 as LNHNV and CDR2 as YYDKDF (reference sequence). CDR3 size: 13 residues. After removal of 3 bases from V and 7 bases from J, the junction contained 4 bases not matched to a gene. The CDR3 loop reads CATSRDRAGEAFF. In DNA form, the CDR3 reads TGTGCCACCAGCAGGGACAGGGCCGGTGAAGCTTTCTTT.

The V call is TRBV7-2, the J call TRBJ1-5; 8 bases agree with TRBD1. The CDR3 is made up of 17 amino acids. Germline V CDR1 and CDR2: SGHTA, FQGNSA. Trimming at V came to 1 base and at J to 5 bases, leaving 10 bases not matched to a gene. This chain's CDR3 is CASSLESGQGRDQPQHF. CDR3 coding DNA: TGTGCCAGCAGCTTAGAGTCCGGACAGGGTAGGGATCAGCCCCAGCATTTT.

This rearrangement joins TRBV11-1 to TRBJ2-2, with D uncertain. Germline CDR1 reads SGHAT; CDR2 reads FQDESV (reference sequence). The CDR3 consists of 12 residues. V shed 4 bases and J shed 7 bases, with 7 bases lying between them. The DNA of the CDR3 is TGTGCCAGCAGCTCGACGGACGGGGAGCTGTTTTTT. The encoded protein is CASSSTDGELFF.

CDR3 sequence: CASSSFRGAQGGELFF. CDR3 in DNA: TGTGCCAGCAGCTCGTTCAGGGGGGCCCAGGGCGGGGAGCTGTTTTTT. The J gene is TRBJ2-2, the V gene TRBV5-4, with TRBD1 as a possible D gene (7 bases). This CDR3 contains 16 residues. CDR1 and CDR2 from the germline V gene are SGHNT and YYREEE (reference sequence). V gave up 3 bases and J gave up 7 bases, with 19 bases separating them.

J is TRBJ2-7 and V is TRBV6-6; the match to TRBD2 covers 8 bases. Germline V gene sequence: CDR1 MNHNY, CDR2 SVGAGI (reference sequence). Trimming cost V 2 bases and J 4 bases; bases outside gene matches: 1. The CDR3 loop spans 13 amino acids. The CDR3 bases are TGTGCCAGCAGTTACGAGCGGGAGTACGAGCAGTACTTC. Amino acids: CASSYEREYEQYF.

The chain carries TRBV28 and TRBJ2-3; D might be TRBD1 or TRBD2, each matching 6 bases. The CDR3 is 15 residues long. The V end lost 6 bases, the J end lost 3 bases, and 16 bases lay between the germline ends. Germline values: CDR1 MDHEN, CDR2 SYDVKM. CDR3 DNA sequence: TGTGCCAGCAGACTTCGGGGGCTTATAACAGATACGCAGTATTTT. Amino acids: CASRLRGLITDTQYF.

The V gene is TRBV30, the J gene TRBJ1-2; 7 nucleotides match TRBD1. With 5 bases clipped from V and 6 bases from J, the junction kept 6 bases outside the gene matches. Germline CDR1 GTSNPN, CDR2 SVGIG (reference sequence). This CDR3 contains 12 residues. CDR3 bases: TGTGCCTGGGAAACAGGGGAGAATGGCTACACCTTC. Encoded protein: CAWETGENGYTF.

The chain carries TRBV7-8 and TRBJ1-5; 7 bases line up with TRBD1. J was trimmed by 4 bases and V by 5 bases; bases with no gene match: 5. The length of the CDR3 is 14 residues. Germline V gene lookup returns CDR1 SGHVS and CDR2 FQNEAQ. The CDR3: CASSRQQGNQPQHF. In DNA, the CDR3 is TGTGCCAGCAGCCGCCAACAGGGGAATCAGCCCCAGCATTTT.

The V call is TRBV18, the J call TRBJ1-5, with TRBD1 matching 9 bases. The CDR3 contains 17 residues. The ends lost 5 bases at V and 5 bases at J; junction bases unmatched: 13. CDR1 is KGHSH, CDR2 LQKENI, per germline. The CDR3 is CASSSNRGRGADQPQHF. The CDR3 region has the DNA TGTGCCAGCTCATCGAACAGGGGGCGCGGGGCGGATCAGCCCCAGCATTTT.

The chain links TRBV2 to TRBJ2-7; D unclear. Trimming cost V 7 bases and J 6 bases, with 19 bases left between them. Germline V CDR1 and CDR2: SNHLY, FYNNEI. This CDR3 has 14 amino acids. The chain's CDR3 is CASIGVRRPGEQYF. The CDR3 DNA sequence: TGTGCCAGCATTGGCGTCAGGCGGCCCGGCGAGCAGTACTTC.

J is TRBJ1-6 and V is TRBV30, with a tentative D call TRBD1 (6 bases). The CDR3 consists of 13 residues. CDR1 GTSNPN and CDR2 SVGIG come from the germline V gene (reference sequence). Trimming pared 7 bases from V and 5 bases from J, leaving 12 bases between. The CDR3 bases are TGTGCCTTCAGGACAGAGCATAATTCACCCCTCCACTTT. It encodes CAFRTEHNSPLHF.

The V call is TRBV4-1, the J call TRBJ2-2; unclear D gene. CDR1 and CDR2 from the germline V gene are MGHRA and YSYEKL. Trimming removed 4 bases from V and 0 bases from J, with 9 bases in between. The CDR3 is 15 residues long. The CDR3 here is CASSRRQANTGELFF. CDR3 DNA sequence: TGCGCCAGCAGCCGCAGGCAGGCGAACACCGGGGAGCTGTTTTTT.

This chain uses TRBV7-2 with TRBJ2-7; 10 nucleotides align to TRBD1. J gave up 3 bases and V 4 bases, and 15 bases lay outside the gene matches. CDR1 is SGHTA and CDR2 is FQGNSA in the germline V gene. The CDR3 contains 18 residues. The CDR3: CASSSRQGALLEDYEQYF. For the CDR3, the DNA is TGTGCCAGCAGCTCTCGACAGGGGGCGCTGCTTGAGGACTACGAGCAGTACTTC. The full variable domain, completed using reference TRBV7-2 and TRBJ2-7, is GAGVSQSPSNKVTEKGKDVELRCDPISGHTALYWYRQSLGQGLEFLIYFQGNSAPDKSGLPSDRFSAERTGGSVSTLTIQRTQQEDSAVYLCASSSRQGALLEDYEQYFGPGTRLTVT.

The J gene is TRBJ2-2, the V gene TRBV27; 9 bases are a match to TRBD2. Per germline, CDR1 MNHEY and CDR2 SMNVEV (reference sequence). The CDR3 sequence is 17 residues long. V dropped 4 bases and J dropped 9; count of bases not matched to a gene: 15. The CDR3 protein is CASSSTGSSGVMRELFF. DNA of the CDR3: TGTGCCAGCAGTTCCACCGGCTCTAGCGGGGTCATGCGGGAGCTGTTTTTT.

The chain employs TRBV5-1 and TRBJ2-1; 13 bases are shared with TRBD2. CDR1 is SGHRS and CDR2 is YFSETQ in the germline V gene. J was trimmed by 4 bases and V by 4 bases; bases with no gene match: 17. This CDR3 is built from 20 residues. CDR3 bases: TGCGCCAGCAGCCCGTCCCCCCCGTTTTGGACTAGCGGGAGTTACAATGAGCAGTTCTTC. Its protein is CASSPSPPFWTSGSYNEQFF.

The chain links TRBV5-6 to TRBJ2-7; D uncertain. CDR3 length: 14 residues. V lost 2 bases to trimming and J lost 0 bases, with 9 bases between them. The germline gives CDR1 SGHDT, CDR2 YYEEEE. The CDR3 DNA reads as TGTGCCAGCAGCTTAGGTGGAATCTCCTACGAGCAGTACTTC. Protein product: CASSLGGISYEQYF. Based on the CDR3 plus reference TRBV5-6 and TRBJ2-7, the full variable domain is DAGVTQSPTHLIKTRGQQVTLRCSPKSGHDTVSWYQQALGQGPQFIFQYYEEEERQRGNFPDRFSGHQFPNYSSELNVNALLLGDSALYLCASSLGGISYEQYFGPGTRLTVT.

This CDR3 reads CASSVGWDRANTEAFF. CDR3 DNA: TGTGCCAGCAGCGTAGGTTGGGACAGGGCGAACACTGAAGCTTTCTTT. The chain employs TRBV9 and TRBJ1-1, with TRBD1 matching 9 bases. Germline assignment: CDR1 SGDLS and CDR2 YYNGEE. This CDR3 region has 16 residues. V dropped 0 bases and J dropped 1; count of bases not matched to a gene: 4. The full variable domain, in which reference TRBV9 and TRBJ1-1 provide the parts outside the CDR3, is DSGVTQTPKHLITATGQRVTLRCSPRSGDLSVYWYQQSLDQGLQFLIQYYNGEERAKGNILERFSAQQFPDLHSELNLSSLELGDSALYFCASSVGWDRANTEAFFGQGTRLTVV.

This clone came up once. The CDR3 nucleotides are TGTGCCAGCAGTTCTGGAACTAGCGGATACAATGAGCAGTTCTTC. Its protein is CASSSGTSGYNEQFF. The V and J genes are TRBV6-5 and TRBJ2-1; 8 bases map to TRBD2. The V gene end was trimmed by 4 bases and the J gene end by 4 bases; junction bases not matched to a gene: 6. The CDR3 is 15 amino acids. Germline CDR1 reads MNHEY; CDR2 reads SVGAGI.

This clone was seen only a few times. This chain links TRBV18 with TRBJ1-2; D possibly corresponds to TRBD1 (6 bases). CDR3 length: 12 amino acids. Germline values: CDR1 KGHSH, CDR2 LQKENI. Trimming removed 3 bases at V and 5 bases at J, with 7 bases between. The CDR3 region has the DNA TGTGCCAGCTCACCGACAGGATATGGCTACACCTTC. Translated: CASSPTGYGYTF.

J is TRBJ1-2 and V is TRBV7-2; unclear D gene. Between the trimmed V and J ends, which lost 5 bases and 0 bases, there was a span of 19 bases. The CDR3 has 17 residues. Germline-derived CDR1 and CDR2 are SGHTA and FQGNSA. The CDR3 protein is CASSRAGGEASNYGYTF. The CDR3 DNA reads as TGTGCCAGCAGCCGGGCGGGTGGGGAGGCCTCTAACTATGGCTACACCTTC.

V and J are TRBV9 and TRBJ2-5; D possibly corresponds to TRBD1 (5 bases). V lost 0 bases, J lost 1 base, and 7 bases lay in between. In germline, CDR1 is SGDLS, CDR2 YYNGEE. The CDR3 extends over 14 amino acids. The CDR3: CASSVVDSQETQYF. The CDR3 DNA follows: TGTGCCAGCAGCGTAGTAGACAGCCAAGAGACCCAGTACTTC.

The genes are TRBV6-5 and TRBJ2-7, with TRBD2 identical over 7 bases. V was pared by 4 bases and J by 2 bases, with 11 bases of the junction left unmatched. This CDR3 has 16 amino acids. Germline assignment: CDR1 MNHEY and CDR2 SVGAGI. The CDR3 coding sequence is TGTGCCAGCAGTTTGAGTGCGCAGCTAGCGGCCTACGAGCAGTACTTC. Amino acid sequence: CASSLSAQLAAYEQYF.

The chain carries TRBV5-1 and TRBJ2-1; D unclear. From germline, CDR1 is SGHRS and CDR2 YFSETQ. The length of the CDR3 is 14 residues. V lost 1 base and J 9 bases, leaving 14 bases between the germline ends. DNA of the CDR3: TGCGCCAGCAGCTTGAGGCAGGAATATGGTGAGCAGTTCTTC. It specifies CASSLRQEYGEQFF. Filled out from reference TRBV5-1 and TRBJ2-1, the complete variable domain reads KAGVTQTPRYLIKTRGQQVTLSCSPISGHRSVSWYQQTPGQGLQFLFEYFSETQRNKGNFPGRFSGRQFSNSRSEMNVSTLELGDSALYLCASSLRQEYGEQFFGPGTRLTVL.

This clone was counted a few times. The chain couples TRBV19 to TRBJ1-1, with 7 nucleotides matching TRBD1. The V gene end was trimmed by 6 bases and the J gene end by 3 bases; junction bases not matched to a gene: 4. The CDR3 has 13 residues. From germline, CDR1 is LNHDA and CDR2 SQIVND (reference sequence). CDR3 nucleotides: TGTGCCAGTAGATCTACAGGGGACACTGAAGCTTTCTTT. Translated, it gives CASRSTGDTEAFF.